These 25 T cell receptor beta chains were all obtained from the same sample, sequenced in a study of blood T cell repertoires in COVID-19. The assay was immunoSEQ multiplex PCR, and TCRdb's table has in-frame clones only and misses some. The sample includes tens of thousands of clones, more than 90% of them seen just once. Sequencing used peripheral blood. Source of these receptors: a man in his 60s with acute or convalescent COVID-19.

The rearrangement uses TRBV5-1 and TRBJ2-3; TRBD2 agrees at 10 bases. This CDR3 has 16 amino acids. CDR1 is SGHRS, CDR2 YFSETQ, per germline. V dropped 7 bases and J dropped 3; count of bases not matched to a gene: 11. The CDR3 spells CASHSAGGPSTDTQYF. The CDR3 DNA sequence: TGCGCCAGCCACTCAGCGGGAGGGCCTTCGACAGATACGCAGTATTTT.

The chain carries TRBV20-1 and TRBJ1-5; no clear D gene. V was clipped by 3 bases and J by 5 bases, with 8 bases between them. The CDR3 sequence is 12 residues long. Germline loops: CDR1 DFQATT, CDR2 SNEGSKA (reference sequence). The CDR3 region has the DNA TGCAGTGCTAGTTCCGGGGATCAGCCCCAGCATTTT. Encoded protein: CSASSGDQPQHF.

The V call is TRBV6-5, the J call TRBJ2-3; a possible D gene is TRBD1 (5 bases). This CDR3 has 15 amino acids. The germline V and J ends were trimmed by 10 bases and 1 base, with 18 bases remaining between them. The germline CDR1 and CDR2 sequences are MNHEY and SVGAGI. CDR3 sequence: CATLLGEQGTDTQYF. For the CDR3, the DNA is TGTGCCACCTTATTAGGGGAACAGGGCACAGATACGCAGTATTTT.

In its sample, this clone is medium-sized. J is TRBJ2-7 and V is TRBV7-9; 7 bases align to TRBD1. The CDR3 loop spans 15 amino acids. With 5 bases clipped from V and 3 bases from J, the junction kept 10 bases outside the gene matches. Per germline, CDR1 SEHNR and CDR2 FQNEAQ (reference sequence). Here the CDR3 DNA reads TGTGCCAGCAGCACAGAGGGGGCGCGAGTCTACGAGCAGTACTTC. Its protein is CASSTEGARVYEQYF.

The chain is built from TRBV4-1 and TRBJ2-2, with TRBD2 identical over 7 bases. The V and J ends lost 4 bases and 0 bases, in that order; junction bases with no gene match: 20. Germline lookup yields CDR1 MGHRA and CDR2 YSYEKL. The CDR3 totals 21 residues. Here the CDR3 reads CASSLYTPSTAGATNTGELFF. Here the CDR3 DNA reads TGCGCCAGCAGCCTTTATACCCCTAGTACGGCGGGAGCCACGAACACCGGGGAGCTGTTTTTT.

This clone occurred once. The chain recombines TRBV7-2 with TRBJ2-7; 8 positions agree with TRBD1. The junction had 7 bases not matched to a gene; V was cut back by 0 bases and J by 6 bases. Per germline, CDR1 SGHTA and CDR2 FQGNSA. The CDR3 length is 15 residues. CDR3 loop: CASSLAAGGSSEQYF. CDR3 nucleotide sequence: TGTGCCAGCAGCTTAGCGGCAGGGGGCTCTTCCGAGCAGTACTTC. Full variable domain (rest looked up from reference TRBV7-2 and TRBJ2-7): GAGVSQSPSNKVTEKGKDVELRCDPISGHTALYWYRQSLGQGLEFLIYFQGNSAPDKSGLPSDRFSAERTGGSVSTLTIQRTQQEDSAVYLCASSLAAGGSSEQYFGPGTRLTVT.

This clone was recorded a few times. The chain has TRBV5-1 and TRBJ2-2; TRBD1 might be the D (6 bases). The CDR3 runs 14 residues. The ends were cut back, 7 bases at V and 3 bases at J, with 13 bases in the middle. Germline V gene data show CDR1 as SGHRS and CDR2 as YFSETQ. CDR3 protein: CASRWAGDTGELFF. CDR3 nucleotides: TGCGCCAGCCGTTGGGCAGGGGACACCGGGGAGCTGTTTTTT.

The rearrangement uses TRBV27 and TRBJ1-2, with 11 bases aligning to TRBD1. The CDR3 is made up of 16 amino acids. J was trimmed by 3 bases and V by 10 bases; bases with no gene match: 13. Germline V CDR1 and CDR2: MNHEY, SMNVEV (reference sequence). DNA for the CDR3: TGTGCCACCGCTCGGTGGACAGGGGGCGGTGACTATGGCTACACCTTC. Its protein is CATARWTGGGDYGYTF.

The rearrangement links TRBV11-2 to TRBJ2-1; a possible D gene is TRBD2 (5 bases). The germline V gene has CDR1 SGHAT and CDR2 FQNNGV. The CDR3 consists of 11 residues. Between the trimmed V and J ends, which lost 4 bases and 8 bases, there was a span of 6 bases. CDR3 loop: CASSSGDEQFF. CDR3 coding DNA: TGTGCCAGCAGCTCCGGGGATGAGCAGTTCTTC.

The J gene is TRBJ2-7, the V gene TRBV4-3; tentatively, D is TRBD2 (6 bases). This CDR3 has 14 residues. Germline lookup yields CDR1 LGHNA and CDR2 YSLEER. V shed 0 bases and J shed 0 bases, with 6 bases lying between them. The CDR3 coding sequence is TGCGCCAGCAGCCAAGAGCGGGACTCCTACGAGCAGTACTTC. Protein: CASSQERDSYEQYF.

The chain recombines TRBV19 with TRBJ2-1, with TRBD2 matching over 7 bases. Germline loops: CDR1 LNHDA, CDR2 SQIVND (reference sequence). With 4 bases clipped from V and 4 bases from J, the junction kept 7 bases outside the gene matches. The CDR3 length is 15 residues. CDR3 nucleotides: TGTGCCAGTAGTACCAGCGGGGAAAGATACAATGAGCAGTTCTTC. As protein: CASSTSGERYNEQFF.

The chain uses TRBV6-1 and TRBJ1-5, with D maybe TRBD1 (5 bases). Germline assignment: CDR1 MNHNS and CDR2 SASEGT. CDR3 length: 16 residues. Between the trimmed V and J ends, which lost 2 bases and 3 bases, there was a span of 14 bases. CDR3 in amino acids: CASSEISTENNQPQHF. The CDR3 nucleotides read TGTGCCAGCAGTGAAATATCGACAGAGAACAATCAGCCCCAGCATTTT.

The chain joins TRBV6-5 to TRBJ2-7; 9 positions match TRBD2. With V trimmed by 7 bases and J by 0 bases, 7 bases remained unmatched. Germline CDR1 is MNHEY and CDR2 is SVGAGI. CDR3 size: 15 residues. The CDR3, as DNA: TGTGCCAGCACCCAAGGTAGCGGGAGCTCCTACGAGCAGTACTTC. Translated, it gives CASTQGSGSSYEQYF.

The chain recombines TRBV7-3 with TRBJ2-7; 12 bases align to TRBD2. Germline CDR1 is SGHTA and CDR2 is FQGTGA. The V segment lost 5 bases and the J segment 2 bases; nucleotides outside the gene matches: 4. This CDR3 region has 15 residues. CDR3 loop: CASSPGLAGAYEQYF. DNA of the CDR3: TGTGCCAGCAGCCCGGGACTAGCGGGCGCCTACGAGCAGTACTTC.

In its sample, this clone was seen a few times. This chain links TRBV4-3 with TRBJ2-1; possible D gene TRBD2, 5 bases. V was clipped by 0 bases and J by 9 bases, with 12 bases between them. The CDR3 totals 14 residues. CDR1 is LGHNA, CDR2 YSLEER, per germline. This CDR3 reads CASSQESGVGEQFF. For the CDR3, the DNA is TGCGCCAGCAGCCAAGAGAGCGGTGTCGGTGAGCAGTTCTTC.

The CDR3 region is CASSLAGTAMNTEAFF. The CDR3, as DNA: TGTGCCAGCAGCTTAGCCGGGACAGCCATGAACACTGAAGCTTTCTTT. The J gene is TRBJ1-1, the V gene TRBV7-9; 7 bases map to TRBD1. The length of the CDR3 is 16 residues. CDR1 and CDR2 from the germline V gene are SEHNR and FQNEAQ (reference sequence). V was pared by 0 bases and J by 0 bases, with 4 bases of the junction left unmatched.

This chain connects TRBV6-5 to TRBJ1-2; 9 bases line up with TRBD1. With 6 bases clipped from V and 5 bases from J, the junction kept 4 bases outside the gene matches. This CDR3 is 13 amino acids long. CDR1 is MNHEY and CDR2 is SVGAGI in the germline V gene. In nucleotides, the CDR3 is TGTGCCAGCAGCGTGACAGGGGGTTATGGCTACACCTTC. Its protein is CASSVTGGYGYTF.

The rearrangement joins TRBV5-1 to TRBJ1-6, with TRBD1 matching over 7 bases. Germline assignment: CDR1 SGHRS and CDR2 YFSETQ. V gave up 0 bases and J gave up 0 bases; unmatched junction bases: 3. The CDR3 sequence is 17 residues long. CDR3 sequence reads: CASSLGDSSSYNSPLHF. For the CDR3, the DNA is TGCGCCAGCAGCTTGGGGGACAGTTCCTCCTATAATTCACCCCTCCACTTT.

This clone came up once. This chain joins TRBV27 and TRBJ1-5; D remains ambiguous. The CDR3 totals 14 residues. Germline assignment: CDR1 MNHEY and CDR2 SMNVEV (reference sequence). Trimming left V 3 bases short and J 6 bases short, with 12 bases between. CDR3 in DNA: TGTGCCAGCAGTTTTGCCGGGAGAGGTCAGCCCCAGCATTTT. This codes for CASSFAGRGQPQHF.

The chain is built from TRBV2 and TRBJ1-3; 7 positions match TRBD1. Germline lookup yields CDR1 SNHLY and CDR2 FYNNEI. The CDR3 has 15 amino acids. The trim removed 6 bases at V and 0 bases at J, leaving 5 bases unmatched. The CDR3 DNA follows: TGTGCCAGCAGGGGTGCAGGGGGCTCTGGAAACACCATATATTTT. Translating gives CASRGAGGSGNTIYF.

The rearrangement joins TRBV28 to TRBJ1-2, with D possibly matching TRBD1 (6 bases). The germline V gene encodes CDR1 MDHEN and CDR2 SYDVKM. V dropped 6 bases and J dropped 4 bases, with 15 bases sitting between them. This CDR3 spans 14 amino acids. CDR3 loop: CASRLRAGVYGYTF. As DNA, the CDR3 is TGTGCCAGCAGATTACGGGCAGGGGTCTATGGCTACACCTTC.

The chain combines TRBV9 with TRBJ2-7; 7 bases match TRBD2. The CDR3 spans 14 residues. Per the germline V gene, CDR1 is SGDLS and CDR2 is YYNGEE. V was pared by 4 bases and J by 0 bases, with 4 bases of the junction left unmatched. The CDR3 is CASSPGGSSYEQYF. The CDR3 DNA reads TGTGCCAGCAGCCCCGGGGGGTCCTCCTACGAGCAGTACTTC. The entire variable domain, with the rest obtained from reference TRBV9 and TRBJ2-7, is as follows: DSGVTQTPKHLITATGQRVTLRCSPRSGDLSVYWYQQSLDQGLQFLIQYYNGEERAKGNILERFSAQQFPDLHSELNLSSLELGDSALYFCASSPGGSSYEQYFGPGTRLTVT.

The CDR3 nucleotides are TGCGCCAGCAGCCCTTCCCCCACTAGCGGACGCTCCTACGAGCAGTACTTC. It specifies CASSPSPTSGRSYEQYF. The chain combines TRBV4-1 with TRBJ2-7, with 8 positions matching TRBD2. CDR1 MGHRA and CDR2 YSYEKL come from the germline V gene. The CDR3 is made up of 17 amino acids. V shed 4 bases, J shed 0 bases, and the junction held 11 bases outside the gene matches.

CDR3 sequence: CASSLAGSSVYEQYF. DNA of the CDR3: TGTGCCAGCAGCTTAGCGGGCAGTTCTGTTTACGAGCAGTACTTC. The genes are TRBV7-2 and TRBJ2-7; D ambiguous. V was trimmed by 0 bases and J by 4 bases, leaving 13 bases between them. The CDR3 is 15 amino acids. Germline CDR1 reads SGHTA; CDR2 reads FQGNSA.

V gene TRBV4-3 combines with J gene TRBJ2-3, with 8 bases fitting TRBD2. This CDR3 is built from 15 residues. In germline, CDR1 is LGHNA, CDR2 YSLEER. Trimming cost V 4 bases and J 2 bases; bases outside gene matches: 5. CDR3 DNA: TGCGCCAGCAGCCTCGGGACTAGGGACACAGATACGCAGTATTTT. Amino acid sequence: CASSLGTRDTDTQYF.